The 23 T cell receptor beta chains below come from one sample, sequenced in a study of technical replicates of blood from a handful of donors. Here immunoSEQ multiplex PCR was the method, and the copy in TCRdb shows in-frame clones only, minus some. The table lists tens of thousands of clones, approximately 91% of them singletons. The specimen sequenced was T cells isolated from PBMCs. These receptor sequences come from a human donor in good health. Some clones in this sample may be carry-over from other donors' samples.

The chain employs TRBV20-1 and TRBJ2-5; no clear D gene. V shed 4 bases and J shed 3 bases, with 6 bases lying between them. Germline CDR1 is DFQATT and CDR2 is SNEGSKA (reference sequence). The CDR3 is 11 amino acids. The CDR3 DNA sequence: TGCAGTGCTACCTTAAAAGAGACCCAGTACTTC. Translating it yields CSATLKETQYF.

CDR3 in amino acids: CASSLWAGGADGYTF. The CDR3 DNA sequence: TGTGCCAGCAGCTTATGGGCAGGGGGCGCGGATGGCTACACCTTC. The V gene is TRBV7-2, the J gene TRBJ1-2; 8 nucleotides line up with TRBD1. The V and J ends lost 2 bases and 6 bases, in that order; junction bases with no gene match: 8. CDR1 and CDR2 (germline): SGHTA, FQGNSA. CDR3 length equals 15 residues.

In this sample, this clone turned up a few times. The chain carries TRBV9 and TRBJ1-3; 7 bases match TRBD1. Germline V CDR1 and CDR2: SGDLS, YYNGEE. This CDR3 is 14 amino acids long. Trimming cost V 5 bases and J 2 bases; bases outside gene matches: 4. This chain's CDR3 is CASSRTGAGNTIYF. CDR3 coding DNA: TGTGCCAGCAGTAGGACAGGAGCTGGAAACACCATATATTTT.

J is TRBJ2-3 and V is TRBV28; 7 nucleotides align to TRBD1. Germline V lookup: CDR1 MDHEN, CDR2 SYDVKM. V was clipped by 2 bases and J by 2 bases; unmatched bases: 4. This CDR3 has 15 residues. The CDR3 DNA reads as TGTGCCAGCAGTTTACGGACAGGATCCACAGATACGCAGTATTTT. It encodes CASSLRTGSTDTQYF.

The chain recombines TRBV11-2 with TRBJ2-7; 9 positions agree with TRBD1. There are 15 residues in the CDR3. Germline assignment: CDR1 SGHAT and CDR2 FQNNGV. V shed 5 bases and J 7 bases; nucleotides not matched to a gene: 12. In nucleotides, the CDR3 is TGTGCCAGCAGCCGTCCCGGGACAGGGCTCGAAGAGCAGTACTTC. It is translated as CASSRPGTGLEEQYF.

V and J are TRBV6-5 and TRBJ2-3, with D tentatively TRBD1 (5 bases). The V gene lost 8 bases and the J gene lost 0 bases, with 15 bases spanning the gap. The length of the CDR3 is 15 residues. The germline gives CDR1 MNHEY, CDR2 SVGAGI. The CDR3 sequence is CASGNRGFSTDTQYF. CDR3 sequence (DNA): TGTGCCAGCGGGAATAGGGGTTTCAGCACAGATACGCAGTATTTT.

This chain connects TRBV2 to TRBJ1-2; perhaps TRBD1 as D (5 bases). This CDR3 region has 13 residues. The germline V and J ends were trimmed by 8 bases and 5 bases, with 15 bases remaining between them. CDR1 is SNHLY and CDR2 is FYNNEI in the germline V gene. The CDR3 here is CASAAGQNYGYTF. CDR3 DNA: TGTGCCAGCGCGGCGGGGCAGAATTATGGCTACACCTTC.

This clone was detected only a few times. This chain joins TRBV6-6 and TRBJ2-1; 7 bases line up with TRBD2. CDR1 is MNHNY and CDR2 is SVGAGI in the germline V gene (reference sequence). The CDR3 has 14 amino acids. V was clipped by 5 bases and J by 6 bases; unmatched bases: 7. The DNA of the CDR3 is TGTGCCAGCAGTCCCGCGGCGGGAGTCAATGAGCAGTTCTTC. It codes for CASSPAAGVNEQFF.

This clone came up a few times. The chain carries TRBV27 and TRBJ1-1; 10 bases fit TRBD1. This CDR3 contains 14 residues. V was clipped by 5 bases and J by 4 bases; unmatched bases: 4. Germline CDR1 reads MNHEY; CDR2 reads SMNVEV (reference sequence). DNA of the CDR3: TGTGCCAGCAGTCCCGGGACAGGGGCCACTGAAGCTTTCTTT. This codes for CASSPGTGATEAFF.

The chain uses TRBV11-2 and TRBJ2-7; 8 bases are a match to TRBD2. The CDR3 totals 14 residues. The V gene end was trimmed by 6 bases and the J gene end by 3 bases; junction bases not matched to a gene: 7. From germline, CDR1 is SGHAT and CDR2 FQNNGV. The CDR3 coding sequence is TGTGCCAGCAGGGAACTAGCGGTGGACTACGAGCAGTACTTC. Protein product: CASRELAVDYEQYF.

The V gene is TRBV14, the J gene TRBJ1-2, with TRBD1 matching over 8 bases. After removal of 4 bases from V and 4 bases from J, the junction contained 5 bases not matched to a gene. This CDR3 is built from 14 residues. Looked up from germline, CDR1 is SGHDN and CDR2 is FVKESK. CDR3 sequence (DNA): TGTGCCAGCAGCCTATTGGGACAGGTCTATGGCTACACCTTC. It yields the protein CASSLLGQVYGYTF.

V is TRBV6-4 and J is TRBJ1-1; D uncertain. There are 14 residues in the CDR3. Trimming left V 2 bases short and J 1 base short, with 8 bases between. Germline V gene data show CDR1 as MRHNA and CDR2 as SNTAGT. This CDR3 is CASSDGEGNTEAFF. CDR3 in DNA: TGTGCCAGCAGTGACGGCGAGGGGAACACTGAAGCTTTCTTT.

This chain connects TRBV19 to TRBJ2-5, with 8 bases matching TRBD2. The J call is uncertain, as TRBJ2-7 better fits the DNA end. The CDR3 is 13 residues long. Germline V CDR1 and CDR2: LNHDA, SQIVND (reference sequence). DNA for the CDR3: TGTGCCAGTAGAAACAGCGGGAGCGACGAGCAGTACTTC. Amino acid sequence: CASRNSGSDEQYF.

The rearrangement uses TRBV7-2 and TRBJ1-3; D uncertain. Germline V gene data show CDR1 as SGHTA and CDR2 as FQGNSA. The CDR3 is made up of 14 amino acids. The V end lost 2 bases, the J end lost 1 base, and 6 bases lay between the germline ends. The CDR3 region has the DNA TGTGCCAGCAGCTTACCGTATTCTGGAAACACCATATATTTT. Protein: CASSLPYSGNTIYF.

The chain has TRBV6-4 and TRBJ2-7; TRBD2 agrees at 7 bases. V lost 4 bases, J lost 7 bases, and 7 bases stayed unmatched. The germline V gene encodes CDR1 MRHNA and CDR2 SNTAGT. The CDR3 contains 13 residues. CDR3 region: CASSVEAGLEQYF. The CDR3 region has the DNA TGTGCCAGCAGTGTGGAAGCGGGACTTGAGCAGTACTTC.

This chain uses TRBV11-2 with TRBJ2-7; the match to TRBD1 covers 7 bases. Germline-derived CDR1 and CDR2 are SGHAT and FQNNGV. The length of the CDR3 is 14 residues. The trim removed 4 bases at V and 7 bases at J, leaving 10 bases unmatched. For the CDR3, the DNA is TGTGCCAGCAGCTCAGGCAGGGGGTATGGGGAGCAGTACTTC. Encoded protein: CASSSGRGYGEQYF.

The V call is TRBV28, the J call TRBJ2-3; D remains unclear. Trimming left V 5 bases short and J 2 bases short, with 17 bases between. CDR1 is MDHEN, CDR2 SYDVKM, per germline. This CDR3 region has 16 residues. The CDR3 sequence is CASSTLVGDLTDTQYF. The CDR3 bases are TGTGCCAGCAGTACCCTAGTTGGCGATCTCACAGATACGCAGTATTTT.

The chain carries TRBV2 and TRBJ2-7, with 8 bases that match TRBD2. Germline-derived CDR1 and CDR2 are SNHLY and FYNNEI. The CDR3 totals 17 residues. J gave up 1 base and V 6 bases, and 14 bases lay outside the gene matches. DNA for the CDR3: TGTGCCAGCAGCGGACAAATCACTAGCGGAGGGTCCTACGAGCAGTACTTC. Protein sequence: CASSGQITSGGSYEQYF.

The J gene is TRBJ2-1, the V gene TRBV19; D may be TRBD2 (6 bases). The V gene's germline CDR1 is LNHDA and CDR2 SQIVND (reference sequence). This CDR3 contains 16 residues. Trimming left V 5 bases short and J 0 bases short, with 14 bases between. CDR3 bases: TGTGCCAGTAGTTTGGGACTCGCCTTCTCCTACAATGAGCAGTTCTTC. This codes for CASSLGLAFSYNEQFF. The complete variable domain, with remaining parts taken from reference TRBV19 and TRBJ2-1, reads DGGITQSPKYLFRKEGQNVTLSCEQNLNHDAMYWYRQDPGQGLRLIYYSQIVNDFQKGDIAEGYSVSREKKESFPLTVTSAQKNPTAFYLCASSLGLAFSYNEQFFGPGTRLTVL.

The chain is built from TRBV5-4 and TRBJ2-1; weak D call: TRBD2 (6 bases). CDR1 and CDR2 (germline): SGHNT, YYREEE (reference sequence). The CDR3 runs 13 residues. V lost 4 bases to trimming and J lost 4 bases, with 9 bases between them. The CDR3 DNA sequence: TGTGCCAGCAGCGGCGGGGCTTACAATGAGCAGTTCTTC. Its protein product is CASSGGAYNEQFF.

The CDR3 reads CASMGQMYEQYF. Written as DNA, the CDR3 is TGTGCCAGCATGGGACAAATGTACGAGCAGTACTTC. This chain connects TRBV5-6 to TRBJ2-7, with D possibly being TRBD1 (6 bases). The CDR3 loop spans 12 amino acids. Trimming removed 6 bases at V and 4 bases at J, with 11 bases between. Germline CDR1 SGHDT, CDR2 YYEEEE.

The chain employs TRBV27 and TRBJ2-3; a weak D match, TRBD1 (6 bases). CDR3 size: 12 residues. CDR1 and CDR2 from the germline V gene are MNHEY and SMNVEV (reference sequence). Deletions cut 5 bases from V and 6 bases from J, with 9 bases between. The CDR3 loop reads CASSHRVDTQYF. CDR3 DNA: TGTGCCAGCAGTCACAGGGTGGATACGCAGTATTTT.

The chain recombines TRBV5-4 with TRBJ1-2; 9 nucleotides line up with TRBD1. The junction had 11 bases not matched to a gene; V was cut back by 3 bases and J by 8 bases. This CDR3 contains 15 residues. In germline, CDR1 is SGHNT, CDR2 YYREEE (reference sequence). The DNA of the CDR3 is TGTGCCAGCAGCTCCCGGACAGGGGCCTTAGAAGGCTACACCTTC. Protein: CASSSRTGALEGYTF. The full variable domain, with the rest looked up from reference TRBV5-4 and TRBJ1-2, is ETGVTQSPTHLIKTRGQQVTLRCSSQSGHNTVSWYQQALGQGPQFIFQYYREEENGRGNFPPRFSGLQFPNYSSELNVNALELDDSALYLCASSSRTGALEGYTFGSGTRLTVV.